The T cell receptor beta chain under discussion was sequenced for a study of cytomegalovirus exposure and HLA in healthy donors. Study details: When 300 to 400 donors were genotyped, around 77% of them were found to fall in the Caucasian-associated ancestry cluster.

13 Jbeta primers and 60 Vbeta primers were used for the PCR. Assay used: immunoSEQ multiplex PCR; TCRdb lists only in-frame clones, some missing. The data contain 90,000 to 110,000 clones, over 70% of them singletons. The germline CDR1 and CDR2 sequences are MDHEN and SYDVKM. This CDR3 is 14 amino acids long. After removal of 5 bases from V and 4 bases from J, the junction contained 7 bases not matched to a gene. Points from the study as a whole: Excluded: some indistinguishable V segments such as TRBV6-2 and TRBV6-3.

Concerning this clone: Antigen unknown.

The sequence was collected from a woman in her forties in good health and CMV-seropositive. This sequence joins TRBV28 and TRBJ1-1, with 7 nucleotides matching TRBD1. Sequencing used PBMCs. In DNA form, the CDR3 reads TGTGCCAGCAGTCTACACAGGGGCGGCACTGAAGCTTTCTTT. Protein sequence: CASSLHRGGTEAFF.